This T cell receptor (beta chain) came from a study of blood T cell repertoires in COVID-19. Background on the study: Acute-phase and convalescent COVID-19 samples originated in the United States, Italy and Spain. Sources were T cells, B-cell-depleted T cells, or PBMCs; the material itself was cDNA or gDNA.

Seattle patients were enrolled during active infection and followed longitudinally. The protocol was immunoSEQ multiplex PCR, while the TCRdb copy is restricted to in-frame clones and leaves out a portion. Here the sample spans 300,000 to 350,000 clones, more than 70% being singletons. The V and J ends lost 3 bases and 8 bases, in that order; junction bases with no gene match: 5. The CDR3 consists of 14 residues. Germline CDR1 and CDR2: SGHRS and YFSETQ. The chain carries TRBV5-1 and TRBJ1-4, with 9 bases aligning to TRBD1. Sequencing was performed on peripheral blood. This receptor was taken from a woman aged 70-85 years with COVID-19, enrolled during active disease. CDR3 in DNA: TGCGCCAGCAGCTCCGGGACAGGGAGAGAAAAACTGTTTTTT. Protein: CASSSGTGREKLFF.